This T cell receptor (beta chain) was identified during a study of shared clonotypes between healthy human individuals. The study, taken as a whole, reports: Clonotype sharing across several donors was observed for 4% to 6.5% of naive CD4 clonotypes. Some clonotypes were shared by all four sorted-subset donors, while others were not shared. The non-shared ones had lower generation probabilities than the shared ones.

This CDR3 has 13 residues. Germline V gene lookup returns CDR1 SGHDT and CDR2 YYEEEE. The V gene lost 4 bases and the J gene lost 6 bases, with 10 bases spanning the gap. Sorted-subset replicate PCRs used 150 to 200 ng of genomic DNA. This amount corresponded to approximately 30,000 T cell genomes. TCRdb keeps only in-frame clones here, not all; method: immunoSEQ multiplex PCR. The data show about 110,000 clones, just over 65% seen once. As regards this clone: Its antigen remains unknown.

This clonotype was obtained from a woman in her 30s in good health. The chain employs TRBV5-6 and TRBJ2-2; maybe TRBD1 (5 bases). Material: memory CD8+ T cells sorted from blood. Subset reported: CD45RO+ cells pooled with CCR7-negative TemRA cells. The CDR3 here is CASSPARAGELFF. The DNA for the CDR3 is TGTGCCAGCAGCCCCGCCAGGGCCGGGGAGCTGTTTTTT.